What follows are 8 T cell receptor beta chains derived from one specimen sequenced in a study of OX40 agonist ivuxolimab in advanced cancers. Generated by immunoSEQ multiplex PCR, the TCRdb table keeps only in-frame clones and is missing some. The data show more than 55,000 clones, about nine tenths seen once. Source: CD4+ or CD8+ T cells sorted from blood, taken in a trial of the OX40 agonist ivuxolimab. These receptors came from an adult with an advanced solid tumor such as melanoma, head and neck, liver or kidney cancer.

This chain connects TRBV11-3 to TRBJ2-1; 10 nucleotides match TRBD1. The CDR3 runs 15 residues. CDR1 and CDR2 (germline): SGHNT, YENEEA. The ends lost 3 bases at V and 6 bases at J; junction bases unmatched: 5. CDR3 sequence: CASSFSGQGSNEQFF. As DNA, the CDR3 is TGTGCCAGCAGCTTCTCGGGACAGGGGAGCAATGAGCAGTTCTTC.

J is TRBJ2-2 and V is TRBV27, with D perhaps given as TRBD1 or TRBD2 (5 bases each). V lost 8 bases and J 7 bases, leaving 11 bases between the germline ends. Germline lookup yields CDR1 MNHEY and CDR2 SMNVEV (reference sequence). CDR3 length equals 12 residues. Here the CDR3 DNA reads TGTGCCAGCCGGCTGGGGGTCGGGGAGCTGTTTTTT. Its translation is CASRLGVGELFF.

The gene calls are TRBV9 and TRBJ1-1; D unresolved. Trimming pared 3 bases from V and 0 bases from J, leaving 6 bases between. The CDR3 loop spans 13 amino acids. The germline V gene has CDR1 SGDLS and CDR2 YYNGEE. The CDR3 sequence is CASSETLNTEAFF. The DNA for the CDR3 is TGTGCCAGCAGCGAGACCTTGAACACTGAAGCTTTCTTT.

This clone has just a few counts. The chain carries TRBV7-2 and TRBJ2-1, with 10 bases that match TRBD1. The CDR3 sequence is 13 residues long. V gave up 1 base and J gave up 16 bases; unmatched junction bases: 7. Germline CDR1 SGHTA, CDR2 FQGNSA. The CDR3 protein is CASSLVSGTGEFF. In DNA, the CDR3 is TGTGCCAGCAGCTTAGTTTCCGGGACAGGGGAATTCTTC. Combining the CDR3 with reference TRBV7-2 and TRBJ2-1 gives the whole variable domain GAGVSQSPSNKVTEKGKDVELRCDPISGHTALYWYRQSLGQGLEFLIYFQGNSAPDKSGLPSDRFSAERTGGSVSTLTIQRTQQEDSAVYLCASSLVSGTGEFFGPGTRLTVL.

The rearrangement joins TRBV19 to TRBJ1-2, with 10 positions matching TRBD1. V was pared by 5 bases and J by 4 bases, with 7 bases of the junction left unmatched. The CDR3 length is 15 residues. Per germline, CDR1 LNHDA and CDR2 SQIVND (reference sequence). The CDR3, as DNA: TGTGCCAGTAGTCTTAGCGGACAGGGGGTCTATGGCTACACCTTC. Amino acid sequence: CASSLSGQGVYGYTF.

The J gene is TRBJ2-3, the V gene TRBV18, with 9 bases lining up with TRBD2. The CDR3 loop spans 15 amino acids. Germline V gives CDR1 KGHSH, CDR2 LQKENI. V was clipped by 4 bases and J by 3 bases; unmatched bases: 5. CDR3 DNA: TGTGCCAGCTCACTTAGCGGGAGTGGAACAGATACGCAGTATTTT. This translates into CASSLSGSGTDTQYF.

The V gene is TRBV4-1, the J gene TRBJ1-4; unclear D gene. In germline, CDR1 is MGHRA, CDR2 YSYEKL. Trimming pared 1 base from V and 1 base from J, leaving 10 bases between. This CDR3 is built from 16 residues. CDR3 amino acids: CASSQVTALTNEKLFF. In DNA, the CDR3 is TGCGCCAGCAGCCAAGTAACAGCCCTAACTAATGAAAAACTGTTTTTT.

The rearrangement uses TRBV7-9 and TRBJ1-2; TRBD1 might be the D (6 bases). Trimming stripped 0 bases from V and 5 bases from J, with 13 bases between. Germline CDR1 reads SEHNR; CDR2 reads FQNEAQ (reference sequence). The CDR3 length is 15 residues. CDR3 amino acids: CASSLAGTRFYGYTF. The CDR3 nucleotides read TGTGCCAGCAGCTTAGCCGGGACACGATTTTATGGCTACACCTTC.